Listed here are 15 T cell receptor beta chains from one sample, sequenced in a study of siplizumab effects on memory and regulatory T cells. TCRdb's table, derived via immunoSEQ multiplex PCR, lists solely in-frame clones and lacks some. The sample records 100,000 or so clones, just over 90% being singletons. The material sequenced was Tregs sorted from blood. The receptors here all came from a human donor in good health.

The V gene is TRBV7-6, the J gene TRBJ2-7; the D is unclear. V gave up 0 bases and J gave up 5 bases, with 5 bases separating them. The CDR3 is made up of 12 amino acids. Per the germline V gene, CDR1 is SGHVS and CDR2 is FNYEAQ. CDR3 in DNA: TGTGCCAGCAGCTTAGCGAGCGACGAGCAGTACTTC. This gives the protein CASSLASDEQYF.

This chain links TRBV27 with TRBJ1-1, with a weak D call TRBD1 (6 bases). The CDR3 covers 13 residues. Trimming removed 6 bases from V and 5 bases from J, with 13 bases in between. CDR1 is MNHEY and CDR2 is SMNVEV in the germline V gene (reference sequence). The chain's CDR3 is CASSSDRTTEAFF. The CDR3 DNA reads TGTGCCAGCAGCTCCGACAGGACTACTGAAGCTTTCTTT.

This sequence joins TRBV5-1 and TRBJ2-7; 7 nucleotides match TRBD2. The CDR3 is 16 residues long. V dropped 4 bases and J dropped 6; count of bases not matched to a gene: 16. The V gene's germline CDR1 is SGHRS and CDR2 YFSETQ. CDR3 coding DNA: TGCGCCAGCAGCCCCCCGGGGCGGGAGTTCGTCGGCGAGCAGTACTTC. Amino acid sequence: CASSPPGREFVGEQYF.

The genes are TRBV6-1 and TRBJ1-3; tentatively, D is TRBD1 (5 bases). The germline CDR1 and CDR2 sequences are MNHNS and SASEGT. Trimming removed 2 bases at V and 2 bases at J, with 13 bases between. This CDR3 is built from 16 residues. The CDR3: CASSEFWGVAGNTIYF. The CDR3 region has the DNA TGTGCCAGCAGTGAATTCTGGGGGGTTGCTGGAAACACCATATATTTT.

This rearrangement joins TRBV19 to TRBJ1-2, with D perhaps TRBD1 (6 bases). Deletions cut 5 bases from V and 8 bases from J, with 15 bases between. Germline V gene lookup returns CDR1 LNHDA and CDR2 SQIVND (reference sequence). This CDR3 has 13 amino acids. The CDR3 sequence is CASSAGGGGGYTF. The CDR3 nucleotides read TGTGCCAGTAGTGCCGGGGGCGGAGGCGGCTACACCTTC.

The J gene is TRBJ2-7, the V gene TRBV6-6; a possible D gene is TRBD1 (6 bases). CDR1 is MNHNY and CDR2 is SVGAGI in the germline V gene (reference sequence). Trimming stripped 0 bases from V and 0 bases from J, with 12 bases between. CDR3 length equals 16 residues. CDR3 loop: CASSYSYRDNSYEQYF. The DNA of the CDR3 is TGTGCCAGCAGTTACTCGTATCGGGACAACTCCTACGAGCAGTACTTC.

The chain combines TRBV18 with TRBJ2-3; D assignment may be TRBD1 or TRBD2 (5 bases each). Germline assignment: CDR1 KGHSH and CDR2 LQKENI. Trimming cost V 2 bases and J 2 bases, with 14 bases left between them. This CDR3 has 16 residues. CDR3 coding DNA: TGTGCCAGCTCACCAAATCGGGACGGGAACACAGATACGCAGTATTTT. This gives the protein CASSPNRDGNTDTQYF. Combining the CDR3 with reference TRBV18 and TRBJ2-3 gives the whole variable domain NAGVMQNPRHLVRRRGQEARLRCSPMKGHSHVYWYRQLPEEGLKFMVYLQKENIIDESGMPKERFSAEFPKEGPSILRIQQVVRGDSAAYFCASSPNRDGNTDTQYFGPGTRLTVL.

The CDR3 DNA sequence: TGTGCCAGTAGGAAGGGACAGGGGAACACTGAAGCTTTCTTT. Its translation: CASRKGQGNTEAFF. V usage is TRBV19 and J usage is TRBJ1-1; 9 nucleotides agree with TRBD1. The CDR3 runs 14 residues. Germline CDR1 and CDR2: LNHDA and SQIVND (reference sequence). The ends lost 6 bases at V and 1 base at J; junction bases unmatched: 3.

This clone appeared once. This chain uses TRBV5-1 with TRBJ2-7; D is tentatively TRBD1 or TRBD2 (6 bases each). The V and J ends lost 0 bases and 0 bases respectively, with 19 bases between them. The germline gives CDR1 SGHRS, CDR2 YFSETQ. The CDR3 has 18 amino acids. CDR3 coding DNA: TGCGCCAGCAGCTTGGGTTCATTTGGGGGGCCCAGCTCCTACGAGCAGTACTTC. This encodes CASSLGSFGGPSSYEQYF. The whole variable domain, remainder taken from reference TRBV5-1 and TRBJ2-7, is KAGVTQTPRYLIKTRGQQVTLSCSPISGHRSVSWYQQTPGQGLQFLFEYFSETQRNKGNFPGRFSGRQFSNSRSEMNVSTLELGDSALYLCASSLGSFGGPSSYEQYFGPGTRLTVT.

The CDR3 sequence is CATSKDSSYEQYF. In DNA form, the CDR3 reads TGTGCCACCAGCAAGGACTCCTCCTACGAGCAGTACTTC. This chain connects TRBV15 to TRBJ2-7; maybe TRBD2 (5 bases). In germline, CDR1 is LNHNV, CDR2 YYDKDF (reference sequence). V shed 4 bases and J shed 0 bases, with 7 bases lying between them. The CDR3 runs to 13 residues. Variable domain in full (rest from reference TRBV15 and TRBJ2-7): DAMVIQNPRYQVTQFGKPVTLSCSQTLNHNVMYWYQQKSSQAPKLLFHYYDKDFNNEADTPDNFQSRRPNTSFCFLDIRSPGLGDTAMYLCATSKDSSYEQYFGPGTRLTVT.

This sequence joins TRBV25-1 and TRBJ2-5, with D unresolved. The CDR3 loop spans 13 amino acids. Trimming took off 7 bases at V and 1 base at J, with 10 bases between the two ends. Germline V lookup: CDR1 MGHDK, CDR2 SYGVNS. The DNA for the CDR3 is TGTGCCAGCACCCTCAGTGGCCAAGAGACCCAGTACTTC. Its protein product is CASTLSGQETQYF.

The chain recombines TRBV28 with TRBJ1-6; D perhaps matches TRBD1 (5 bases). Germline lookup yields CDR1 MDHEN and CDR2 SYDVKM. The CDR3 has 14 residues. The V end was cut by 1 base, the J end by 9 bases, with 10 bases between. CDR3 loop: CASSLYGAGSPLHF. In nucleotides, the CDR3 is TGTGCCAGCAGTTTATATGGGGCAGGTTCACCCCTCCACTTT.

The chain links TRBV6-5 to TRBJ2-5; TRBD1 matches 8 bases. Germline CDR1 and CDR2: MNHEY and SVGAGI. CDR3 length equals 13 residues. After removal of 6 bases from V and 5 bases from J, the junction contained 5 bases not matched to a gene. The CDR3 region is CASRLTGVETQYF. CDR3 bases: TGTGCCAGCAGGCTGACAGGGGTGGAGACCCAGTACTTC.

The gene calls are TRBV19 and TRBJ2-7; tentative D call: TRBD2 (7 bases). Germline V gives CDR1 LNHDA, CDR2 SQIVND (reference sequence). This CDR3 is 13 amino acids long. The V gene lost 8 bases and the J gene lost 5 bases, with 16 bases spanning the gap. The CDR3: CASGYREGHEQYF. The CDR3 DNA is TGTGCCAGTGGTTACAGGGAGGGGCACGAGCAGTACTTC.

Of note for this clone: Within the sample, other DNA sequences also encode this same CDR3. The chain couples TRBV9 to TRBJ2-2; D unresolved. This CDR3 has 14 amino acids. CDR1 is SGDLS, CDR2 YYNGEE, per germline. V was cut by 0 bases and J by 2 bases, with 5 bases left in between. CDR3 loop: CASSVGGNTGELFF. The CDR3 DNA sequence: TGTGCCAGCAGCGTAGGCGGTAACACCGGGGAGCTGTTTTTT.